Listed here are 27 T cell receptor beta chains from one sample, sequenced in a study of T cell changes during pregnancy in multiple sclerosis. Produced via immunoSEQ multiplex PCR; TCRdb's table is partial and in-frame only. Of under 65,000 clones detected, about 95% appear once; the ten largest clones hold roughly 2.4%. The sequencing used CD8+ T cells from peripheral blood mononuclear cells, collected after pregnancy. These receptors all come from a female donor with multiple sclerosis, enrolled in a pregnancy study.

The genes are TRBV10-3 and TRBJ2-5; D is perhaps TRBD1 (5 bases). The germline V and J ends were trimmed by 3 bases and 0 bases, with 11 bases remaining between them. Germline loops: CDR1 ENHRY, CDR2 SYGVKD. The CDR3 runs 15 residues. The CDR3: CAISDLQDYQETQYF. As DNA, the CDR3 is TGTGCCATCAGTGACCTACAGGATTACCAAGAGACCCAGTACTTC.

This chain joins TRBV13 and TRBJ2-7; D is undetermined. This CDR3 region has 13 residues. Germline lookup yields CDR1 PRHDT and CDR2 FYEKMQ (reference sequence). Trimming removed 6 bases from V and 2 bases from J, with 11 bases in between. The CDR3 reads CASSYSLTYEQYF. In DNA, the CDR3 is TGTGCCAGCAGTTACAGTCTTACCTACGAGCAGTACTTC.

V is TRBV30 and J is TRBJ2-7, with D perhaps TRBD2 (5 bases). The CDR3 is made up of 13 amino acids. Germline V CDR1 and CDR2: GTSNPN, SVGIG (reference sequence). Trimming stripped 1 base from V and 3 bases from J, with 10 bases between. The CDR3: CAWSGSGNYEQYF. The CDR3 DNA follows: TGTGCCTGGAGTGGAAGCGGCAACTACGAGCAGTACTTC. The variable domain in full, with the rest retrieved from reference TRBV30 and TRBJ2-7, is SQTIHQWPATLVQPVGSPLSLECTVEGTSNPNLYWYRQAAGRGLQLLFYSVGIGQISSEVPQNLSASRPQDRQFILSSKKLLLSDSGFYLCAWSGSGNYEQYFGPGTRLTVT.

The chain joins TRBV4-1 to TRBJ2-2; 7 bases are shared with TRBD1. The V and J ends lost 1 base and 1 base, in that order; junction bases with no gene match: 6. CDR1 is MGHRA and CDR2 is YSYEKL in the germline V gene. This CDR3 is 17 amino acids long. The CDR3: CASSQADRDMNTGELFF. The CDR3 nucleotides are TGCGCCAGCAGCCAAGCCGACAGGGATATGAACACCGGGGAGCTGTTTTTT.

The J gene is TRBJ1-5, the V gene TRBV5-3; D may be TRBD1 (5 bases). TRBV5-3 is flagged as an ORF with uncertain function. Trimming removed 4 bases at V and 2 bases at J, with 28 bases between. This CDR3 spans 20 amino acids. The CDR3: CARSNCIAQGGALGNQPQHF. The CDR3, as DNA: TGTGCCAGAAGCAATTGCATCGCTCAGGGAGGGGCGCTGGGCAATCAGCCCCAGCATTTT.

This clone was seen a handful of times. V usage is TRBV6-1 and J usage is TRBJ2-7, with TRBD2 identical over 10 bases. V shed 6 bases, J shed 3 bases, and the junction held 5 bases outside the gene matches. The CDR3 runs 14 residues. CDR1 is MNHNS and CDR2 is SASEGT in the germline V gene. In DNA, the CDR3 is TGTGCCAGCAGGGACGGACTAGCGGTCTACGAGCAGTACTTC. Protein: CASRDGLAVYEQYF.

The gene calls are TRBV27 and TRBJ2-7, with TRBD2 matching over 12 bases. V was clipped by 5 bases and J by 1 base; unmatched bases: 6. The CDR3 spans 16 residues. Germline assignment: CDR1 MNHEY and CDR2 SMNVEV (reference sequence). The CDR3 is CASSPTGLAGSYEQYF. The CDR3 DNA follows: TGTGCCAGCAGTCCCACAGGACTAGCGGGATCCTACGAGCAGTACTTC.

This clone was counted a single time. The rearrangement uses TRBV4-1 and TRBJ2-7; 8 positions agree with TRBD1. Losses at the gene ends were 4 bases for V and 4 bases for J; bases not matched to a gene: 15. CDR3 length: 17 amino acids. The V gene's germline CDR1 is MGHRA and CDR2 YSYEKL. CDR3 sequence: CASSLFPPGGSSYEQYF. CDR3 in DNA: TGCGCCAGCAGCCTGTTCCCCCCAGGGGGCTCATCGTACGAGCAGTACTTC.

The genes are TRBV7-5 and TRBJ2-3; TRBD2, the D gene given by the table, was not confirmed from the DNA. TRBV7-5 is deemed a pseudogene. The CDR3 spans 17 residues. The CDR3 region is CVRSANETTNVTDTQYF. The CDR3 nucleotides are TGTGTCAGAAGCGCCAACGAGACTACGAACGTCACAGATACGCAGTATTTT.

The chain carries TRBV7-6 and TRBJ2-5, with TRBD1 matching 7 bases. Trimming removed 5 bases from V and 2 bases from J; junction bases left unmatched: 14. CDR3 length equals 17 residues. The V gene's germline CDR1 is SGHVS and CDR2 FNYEAQ. The CDR3 nucleotides are TGTGCCAGCAGCCAAACGTGGAAGGGGGCTTATCAAGAGACCCAGTACTTC. Protein product: CASSQTWKGAYQETQYF.

The V call is TRBV6-5, the J call TRBJ2-7; D perhaps matches TRBD2 (6 bases). CDR1 and CDR2 from the germline V gene are MNHEY and SVGAGI. This CDR3 has 14 amino acids. Trimming cost V 2 bases and J 3 bases, with 11 bases left between them. CDR3 region: CASSYGTDIYEQYF. CDR3 in DNA: TGTGCCAGCAGTTACGGGACTGACATCTACGAGCAGTACTTC.

The chain couples TRBV2 to TRBJ2-7; 12 bases line up with TRBD2. Germline lookup yields CDR1 SNHLY and CDR2 FYNNEI. There are 16 residues in the CDR3. The ends lost 2 bases at V and 1 base at J; junction bases unmatched: 3. The CDR3 DNA follows: TGTGCCAGCAGTGAACTACTAGCGGGAGGTTCCTACGAGCAGTACTTC. It encodes CASSELLAGGSYEQYF.

The CDR3 bases are TGCGCCAGCAGCAGAGACAGAATTGATGGAACCACAGATACGCAGTATTTT. Translation: CASSRDRIDGTTDTQYF. The chain carries TRBV10-1 and TRBJ2-3; the D gene is possibly TRBD1 (5 bases). CDR3 length equals 17 residues. V was trimmed by 6 bases and J by 2 bases, leaving 21 bases between them. CDR1 is WNHNN, CDR2 SYGVQD, per germline (reference sequence).

The V and J genes are TRBV19 and TRBJ2-7, with 9 nucleotides matching TRBD2. Germline lookup yields CDR1 LNHDA and CDR2 SQIVND (reference sequence). V gave up 3 bases and J gave up 7 bases; unmatched junction bases: 7. There are 14 residues in the CDR3. CDR3 nucleotides: TGTGCCAGTAGTATCCTAGCGGGACTTACTGAGCAGTACTTC. As protein: CASSILAGLTEQYF.

The rearrangement uses TRBV28 and TRBJ1-1; TRBD1 agrees at 9 bases. Germline V gene data show CDR1 as MDHEN and CDR2 as SYDVKM. The V gene end was trimmed by 7 bases and the J gene end by 1 base; junction bases not matched to a gene: 7. The CDR3 is made up of 15 amino acids. DNA of the CDR3: TGTGCCAGCACCCTCTTACAGGGGGCGAACACTGAAGCTTTCTTT. This translates into CASTLLQGANTEAFF.

The genes are TRBV9 and TRBJ2-2; TRBD2 matches at 11 bases. This CDR3 spans 16 amino acids. V was pared by 3 bases and J by 5 bases, with 6 bases of the junction left unmatched. The V gene's germline CDR1 is SGDLS and CDR2 YYNGEE. Written as DNA, the CDR3 is TGTGCCAGCAGCGAAGAGGCTAGCGGGAGGACCGGGGAGCTGTTTTTT. Its protein is CASSEEASGRTGELFF.

This clone was observed a single time. The chain joins TRBV10-3 to TRBJ1-1; 8 bases align to TRBD1. V lost 3 bases, J lost 1 base, and 10 bases stayed unmatched. CDR3 length: 17 amino acids. Per germline, CDR1 ENHRY and CDR2 SYGVKD. CDR3 sequence (DNA): TGTGCCATCAGTGAAGGGCAGGGGGCTAGGAGGAACACTGAAGCTTTCTTT. Its protein is CAISEGQGARRNTEAFF.

The V gene is TRBV9, the J gene TRBJ1-1, with a tentative D call TRBD1 (6 bases). CDR3 size: 16 residues. The ends were cut back, 3 bases at V and 4 bases at J, with 19 bases in the middle. Germline CDR1 SGDLS, CDR2 YYNGEE. CDR3: CASSGINRAGGTEAFF. In nucleotides, the CDR3 is TGTGCCAGCAGCGGAATAAACAGGGCTGGGGGCACTGAAGCTTTCTTT.

The chain has TRBV5-1 and TRBJ2-5; 13 bases are a match to TRBD2. The CDR3 length is 16 residues. In germline, CDR1 is SGHRS, CDR2 YFSETQ. Trimming removed 4 bases from V and 2 bases from J; junction bases left unmatched: 5. The DNA of the CDR3 is TGCGCCAGCAGCCCGGGACTAGCGGGATCTCAAGAGACCCAGTACTTC. It codes for CASSPGLAGSQETQYF. Looking up the rest from reference TRBV5-1 and TRBJ2-5 gives the full variable domain: KAGVTQTPRYLIKTRGQQVTLSCSPISGHRSVSWYQQTPGQGLQFLFEYFSETQRNKGNFPGRFSGRQFSNSRSEMNVSTLELGDSALYLCASSPGLAGSQETQYFGPGTRLLVL.

The chain couples TRBV28 to TRBJ2-2; D ambiguous. The V gene lost 4 bases and the J gene lost 0 bases, with 15 bases spanning the gap. Germline V gives CDR1 MDHEN, CDR2 SYDVKM. The CDR3 is made up of 17 amino acids. The CDR3 DNA reads TGTGCCAGCAGTTCAAAAAACATGAGCGCGAACACCGGGGAGCTGTTTTTT. Protein product: CASSSKNMSANTGELFF. Full variable domain (outside the CDR3, taken from reference TRBV28 and TRBJ2-2): DVKVTQSSRYLVKRTGEKVFLECVQDMDHENMFWYRQDPGLGLRLIYFSYDVKMKEKGDIPEGYSVSREKKERFSLILESASTNQTSMYLCASSSKNMSANTGELFFGEGSRLTVL.

The chain links TRBV6-5 to TRBJ2-7, with TRBD1 matching over 9 bases. The CDR3 covers 15 residues. Germline CDR1 and CDR2: MNHEY and SVGAGI. After removal of 1 base from V and 4 bases from J, the junction contained 5 bases not matched to a gene. DNA for the CDR3: TGTGCCAGCAGTTACTACCCCGGGACAGGGTACGAGCAGTACTTC. This sequence encodes CASSYYPGTGYEQYF.

The chain couples TRBV5-4 to TRBJ2-3; weak D call: TRBD2 (6 bases). CDR3 length: 16 amino acids. Trimming left V 1 base short and J 1 base short, with 13 bases between. The germline V gene encodes CDR1 SGHNT and CDR2 YYREEE (reference sequence). The CDR3 DNA reads TGTGCCAGCAGCTTGAGGGTGGCTAGCGGCACAGATACGCAGTATTTT. It is translated as CASSLRVASGTDTQYF.

CDR3 residues: CASSLLAGGLSTNNEQFF. The CDR3 nucleotides are TGTGCCAGCAGCTTGCTAGCGGGAGGCCTCTCCACTAACAATGAGCAGTTCTTC. This chain connects TRBV7-3 to TRBJ2-1; 11 bases fit TRBD2. Germline CDR1 is SGHTA and CDR2 is FQGTGA. This CDR3 contains 18 residues. Losses at the gene ends were 3 bases for V and 5 bases for J; bases not matched to a gene: 12.

The V gene is TRBV28, the J gene TRBJ1-1; weak D call: TRBD1 (6 bases). The CDR3 runs 16 residues. Germline V gene sequence: CDR1 MDHEN, CDR2 SYDVKM. V was pared by 2 bases and J by 6 bases, with 19 bases between. In DNA form, the CDR3 reads TGTGCCAGCAGTTTAGGAACAGGGCCACTGAGTGCTGAAGCTTTCTTT. It specifies CASSLGTGPLSAEAFF.

The chain carries TRBV27 and TRBJ1-2; TRBD1 might be the D (6 bases). V lost 2 bases to trimming and J lost 0 bases, with 7 bases between them. The germline V gene encodes CDR1 MNHEY and CDR2 SMNVEV (reference sequence). This CDR3 spans 14 amino acids. DNA for the CDR3: TGTGCCAGCAGTTTAACAGGGACTAACTATGGCTACACCTTC. It encodes CASSLTGTNYGYTF.

V usage is TRBV5-1 and J usage is TRBJ2-1; TRBD1 might be the D (7 bases). V was pared by 4 bases and J by 2 bases, with 19 bases between. CDR3 size: 17 residues. The germline V gene has CDR1 SGHRS and CDR2 YFSETQ. The CDR3: CASSRGGGGDPYNEQFF. In DNA form, the CDR3 reads TGCGCCAGCAGCAGAGGCGGAGGGGGCGACCCCTACAATGAGCAGTTCTTC. Complete variable domain (other parts from reference TRBV5-1 and TRBJ2-1): KAGVTQTPRYLIKTRGQQVTLSCSPISGHRSVSWYQQTPGQGLQFLFEYFSETQRNKGNFPGRFSGRQFSNSRSEMNVSTLELGDSALYLCASSRGGGGDPYNEQFFGPGTRLTVL.

The rearrangement links TRBV27 to TRBJ2-3; tentative D call: TRBD2 (5 bases). Germline-derived CDR1 and CDR2 are MNHEY and SMNVEV (reference sequence). The CDR3 spans 12 residues. The germline V and J ends were trimmed by 3 bases and 6 bases, with 7 bases remaining between them. CDR3 DNA: TGTGCCAGCAGTTTTCCGGGGGATACGCAGTATTTT. This translates into CASSFPGDTQYF.